The 11 T cell receptor beta chains given below trace back to one sample, sequenced in a study of T cells after yellow fever vaccination. TCRdb independently ran MiXCR on the 5' RACE reads; one entry per CDR3 protein. Seen here are some 600,000 distinct CDR3 sequences, roughly an eighth observed once, and the top ten hold under 15%. The material sequenced was PBMCs, taken on the day of the yellow fever booster vaccination. The receptors shown here come from a man aged 30 to 39 who received the YFV17D yellow fever vaccine.

The rearrangement joins TRBV7-9 to TRBJ2-1, with 8 bases identical to TRBD2. The CDR3 runs to 21 residues. Per the germline V gene, CDR1 is SEHNR and CDR2 is FQNEAQ (reference sequence). Trimming cost V 0 bases and J 0 bases; bases outside gene matches: 16. In DNA form, the CDR3 reads TGTGCCAGCAGCTTAGCGATGAGCGGGAGAGATCCTTTAAGCTCCTACAATGAGCAGTTCTTC. Its translation is CASSLAMSGRDPLSSYNEQFF.

The chain is built from TRBV25-1 and TRBJ2-5; 11 nucleotides match TRBD2. CDR1 and CDR2 (germline): MGHDK, SYGVNS. The trim removed 5 bases at V and 1 base at J, leaving 6 bases unmatched. The CDR3 runs 16 residues. CDR3 coding DNA: TGTGCCAGCAGTAATGGGGGGACTAGCGGCCAAGAGACCCAGTACTTC. It is translated as CASSNGGTSGQETQYF.

This clonotype was detected only a few times. This sequence joins TRBV30 and TRBJ1-4; 11 bases match TRBD1. CDR1 and CDR2 (germline): GTSNPN, SVGIG (reference sequence). The CDR3 spans 15 residues. J was trimmed by 13 bases and V by 2 bases; bases with no gene match: 12. The CDR3 region is CAWSSTGTGGRRLFF. DNA for the CDR3: TGTGCCTGGAGTTCCACCGGGACAGGGGGTAGGAGACTGTTTTTT.

This clonotype was observed a handful of times. This sequence joins TRBV12-3 or TRBV12-4 and TRBJ2-3, with 7 positions matching TRBD2. V was pared by 4 bases and J by 6 bases, with 4 bases of the junction left unmatched. This CDR3 comprises 13 residues. The DNA for the CDR3 is TGTGCCAGCAGTTCAAGCGGGGCGGATACGCAGTATTTT. This encodes CASSSSGADTQYF.

This clonotype was found many times. The CDR3: CSARAPGGAGPQDEQFF. The CDR3 DNA reads as TGCAGTGCTAGAGCCCCGGGGGGCGCGGGGCCCCAGGATGAGCAGTTCTTC. The chain employs TRBV20-1 and TRBJ2-1, with D possibly matching TRBD2 (7 bases). Trimming took 1 base from V and 8 from J, leaving 24 bases between them. Germline V lookup: CDR1 DFQATT, CDR2 SNEGSKA (reference sequence). The CDR3 is 17 residues long.

This clonotype came up a few times. The rearrangement links TRBV18 to TRBJ2-3; 9 nucleotides match TRBD2. Germline lookup yields CDR1 KGHSH and CDR2 LQKENI. This CDR3 has 15 amino acids. Trimming removed 0 bases from V and 3 bases from J; junction bases left unmatched: 1. In DNA, the CDR3 is TGTGCCAGCTCACCACCGGGACTAGCAACAGATACGCAGTATTTT. Its protein is CASSPPGLATDTQYF.

This clonotype was recorded a few times. The gene calls are TRBV29-1 and TRBJ2-5, with TRBD2 matching 8 bases. The CDR3 length is 12 residues. Germline V gene lookup returns CDR1 SQVTM and CDR2 ANQGSEA. Losses at the gene ends were 5 bases for V and 3 bases for J; bases not matched to a gene: 2. The CDR3 DNA reads as TGCAGCGTTTGTAGCGGGGAAGAGACCCAGTACTTC. It encodes CSVCSGEETQYF.

This clonotype was seen a handful of times. The chain recombines TRBV7-2 with TRBJ2-3; possibly TRBD2 for D (5 bases). This CDR3 region has 15 residues. Trimming removed 5 bases at V and 1 base at J, with 13 bases between. Germline V gene lookup returns CDR1 SGHTA and CDR2 FQGNSA. For the CDR3, the DNA is TGTGCCAGCAGCGCCCAGCGGAGGCGCACAGATACGCAGTATTTT. Amino acids: CASSAQRRRTDTQYF. Together with reference TRBV7-2 and TRBJ2-3, the CDR3 gives the full variable domain: GAGVSQSPSNKVTEKGKDVELRCDPISGHTALYWYRQSLGQGLEFLIYFQGNSAPDKSGLPSDRFSAERTGGSVSTLTIQRTQQEDSAVYLCASSAQRRRTDTQYFGPGTRLTVL.

This clonotype was seen repeatedly, ten times or more. The J gene is TRBJ2-7, the V gene TRBV12-3 or TRBV12-4; 7 bases agree with TRBD1. J lost 3 bases, V lost 6 bases, and 5 bases had no gene match. The CDR3 sequence is 13 residues long. The CDR3 sequence: CASSRQGVYEQYF. In DNA, the CDR3 is TGTGCCAGCAGCCGACAGGGTGTCTACGAGCAGTACTTC.

The V call is TRBV29-1, the J call TRBJ2-2; 9 bases align to TRBD2. Germline V gene data show CDR1 as SQVTM and CDR2 as ANQGSEA. This CDR3 is 17 amino acids long. V lost 7 bases, J lost 4 bases, and 16 bases stayed unmatched. CDR3 protein: CSARGVAGAPSTGELFF. CDR3 nucleotides: TGCAGCGCACGAGGGGTAGCGGGAGCGCCTTCCACCGGGGAGCTGTTTTTT.

The chain carries TRBV6-2 or TRBV6-3 and TRBJ2-5; D possibly uses TRBD1 or TRBD2 (5 bases each). Trimming took off 8 bases at V and 4 bases at J, with 20 bases between the two ends. The CDR3 is 15 residues long. Per germline, CDR1 MNHEY and CDR2 SVGEGT. CDR3 sequence (DNA): TGTGCCAGCTTCGATATGGGGCGAGGGTCAGAGACCCAGTACTTC. Translated: CASFDMGRGSETQYF.